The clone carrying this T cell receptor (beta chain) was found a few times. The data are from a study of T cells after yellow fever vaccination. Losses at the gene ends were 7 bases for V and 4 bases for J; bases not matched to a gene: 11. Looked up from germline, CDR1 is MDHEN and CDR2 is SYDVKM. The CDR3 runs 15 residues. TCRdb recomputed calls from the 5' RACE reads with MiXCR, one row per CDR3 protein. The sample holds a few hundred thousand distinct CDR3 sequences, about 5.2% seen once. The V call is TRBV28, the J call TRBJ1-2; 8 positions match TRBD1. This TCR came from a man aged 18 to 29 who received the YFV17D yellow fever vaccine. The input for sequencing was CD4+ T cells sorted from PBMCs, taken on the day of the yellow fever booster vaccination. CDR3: CASKTPGGAGYGYTF. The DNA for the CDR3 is TGTGCCAGCAAAACTCCAGGGGGCGCGGGCTATGGCTACACCTTC.